This T cell receptor beta chain was identified during a study of T cells after yellow fever vaccination. The study, taken as a whole, reports: Peaking on day 5 versus 15, the secondary response was faster but weaker. A small proportion of clonotypes was detected in both the CD4 and CD8 compartments. Contamination by abundant bulk-population clonotypes could be present in FACS-sorted repertoires.

As to this clonotype: The antigen remains unidentified.

The TCR cDNA carried a universal primer site and UMIs from 5'RACE template switching. A single record per CDR3 protein comes from TCRdb applying MiXCR to the 5' RACE reads. The sample carries about 160,000 distinct CDR3 sequences, 9.3% recorded once. Material: CD8+ T cells sorted from PBMCs, obtained 45 days after the yellow fever booster vaccination. This TCR was sampled from a young man who received the YFV17D yellow fever vaccine.

The CDR3 DNA reads as TGCGCCAGCAGCCCCCGGGACACAGGGGGAGAGCAGTACTTC. As protein: CASSPRDTGGEQYF. The chain uses TRBV5-1 and TRBJ2-7; 8 bases align to TRBD1. The CDR3 is 14 residues long. The V segment lost 4 bases and the J segment 7 bases; nucleotides outside the gene matches: 10. The germline V gene encodes CDR1 SGHRS and CDR2 YFSETQ.